These 8 T cell receptor beta chains were all obtained from the same sample, sequenced in a study of cytomegalovirus exposure and HLA in healthy donors. Generated by immunoSEQ multiplex PCR, the TCRdb table keeps only in-frame clones and is missing some. The table has about 250,000 clones, more than 75% seen once. Specimen: PBMCs. All receptors come from a man between 18 and 35 years old in good health and CMV-seropositive.

The chain has TRBV4-3 and TRBJ2-5; D gene uncertain. The CDR3 has 13 amino acids. Germline assignment: CDR1 LGHNA and CDR2 YSLEER. Trimming took 3 bases from V and 8 from J, leaving 13 bases between them. The CDR3 sequence: CASSQLPLETQYF. The CDR3, as DNA: TGCGCCAGCAGCCAGCTCCCATTGGAAACCCAGTACTTC.

The chain joins TRBV6-4 to TRBJ2-1; 10 positions match TRBD2. From germline, CDR1 is MRHNA and CDR2 SNTAGT. The CDR3 totals 16 residues. V trimming: 0 bases; J trimming: 6 bases; junction bases outside the gene matches: 5. The CDR3 reads CASSDSASGGFNEQFF. Written as DNA, the CDR3 is TGTGCCAGCAGTGACTCGGCTAGCGGGGGCTTCAATGAGCAGTTCTTC.

The chain links TRBV15 to TRBJ2-2, with 11 bases matching TRBD1. The CDR3 runs to 16 residues. Germline V CDR1 and CDR2: LNHNV, YYDKDF (reference sequence). The ends lost 3 bases at V and 4 bases at J; junction bases unmatched: 4. In DNA, the CDR3 is TGTGCCACCAGCAGGAGGACAGGGGGCACCACCGGGGAGCTGTTTTTT. Residues: CATSRRTGGTTGELFF.

This clone was detected only once. The chain combines TRBV6-6 with TRBJ2-1; 12 positions agree with TRBD2. The CDR3 has 15 amino acids. The V gene end was trimmed by 6 bases and the J gene end by 7 bases; junction bases not matched to a gene: 7. In germline, CDR1 is MNHNY, CDR2 SVGAGI (reference sequence). CDR3 loop: CASRPSGRVFNEQFF. CDR3 nucleotides: TGTGCCAGCAGACCTAGCGGGAGGGTGTTTAATGAGCAGTTCTTC.

The chain uses TRBV7-9 and TRBJ2-1; D not certain. V gave up 5 bases and J gave up 5 bases, with 10 bases separating them. The CDR3 is made up of 13 amino acids. The germline CDR1 and CDR2 sequences are SEHNR and FQNEAQ (reference sequence). Written as DNA, the CDR3 is TGTGCCAGCAGCGGGGTCACCCACAATGAGCAGTTCTTC. Its translation: CASSGVTHNEQFF.

This chain connects TRBV6-1 to TRBJ2-7; TRBD1 matches 7 bases. The length of the CDR3 is 13 residues. Germline lookup yields CDR1 MNHNS and CDR2 SASEGT. Trimming cost V 6 bases and J 6 bases; bases outside gene matches: 8. As DNA, the CDR3 is TGTGCCAGCAGCGACGGACAGGTGGCCGAGCAGTACTTC. Its protein is CASSDGQVAEQYF.

The chain is built from TRBV6-1 and TRBJ1-2; D unresolved. The germline V and J ends were trimmed by 1 base and 1 base, with 13 bases remaining between them. Germline loops: CDR1 MNHNS, CDR2 SASEGT. The CDR3 extends over 16 amino acids. DNA of the CDR3: TGTGCCAGCAGTGAAGGTAGCGGCGCCTATAACTATGGCTACACCTTC. Translation: CASSEGSGAYNYGYTF.

The rearrangement links TRBV15 to TRBJ2-1; the match to TRBD2 covers 8 bases. The CDR3 has 12 amino acids. Germline loops: CDR1 LNHNV, CDR2 YYDKDF (reference sequence). V gave up 0 bases and J gave up 15 bases; unmatched junction bases: 4. CDR3 nucleotide sequence: TGTGCCACCAGCAGAGACAGCGGGAGTATGTTCTTC. Amino acids: CATSRDSGSMFF.